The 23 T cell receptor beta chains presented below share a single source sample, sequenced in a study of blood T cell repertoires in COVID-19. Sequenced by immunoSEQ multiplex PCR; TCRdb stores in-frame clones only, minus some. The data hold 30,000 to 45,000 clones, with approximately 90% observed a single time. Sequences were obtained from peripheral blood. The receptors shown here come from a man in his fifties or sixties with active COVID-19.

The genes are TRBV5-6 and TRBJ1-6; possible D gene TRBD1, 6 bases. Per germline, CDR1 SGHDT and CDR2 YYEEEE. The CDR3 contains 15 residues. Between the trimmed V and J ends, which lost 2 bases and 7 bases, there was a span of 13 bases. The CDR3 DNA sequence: TGTGCCAGCAGCTTACAGACAGGTGGCAATTCACCCCTCCACTTT. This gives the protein CASSLQTGGNSPLHF.

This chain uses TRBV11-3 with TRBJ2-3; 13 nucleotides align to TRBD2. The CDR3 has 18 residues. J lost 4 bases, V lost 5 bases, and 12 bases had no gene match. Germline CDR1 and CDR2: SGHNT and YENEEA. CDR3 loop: CASSPTGLAGVRADTQYF. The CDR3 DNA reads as TGTGCCAGCAGCCCTACCGGACTAGCGGGGGTAAGGGCAGATACGCAGTATTTT.

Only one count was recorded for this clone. CDR3: CASSPGQPSGVTGELFF. The CDR3, as DNA: TGTGCCAGCAGCCCAGGACAGCCTAGCGGGGTCACCGGGGAGCTGTTTTTT. The J gene is TRBJ2-2, the V gene TRBV3-1 (or the pseudogene TRBV3-2); 9 bases are a match to TRBD2. Trimming cost V 4 bases and J 4 bases; bases outside gene matches: 10. This CDR3 comprises 17 residues. Germline V gene lookup returns CDR1 LGHDT and CDR2 YNNKEL (reference sequence).

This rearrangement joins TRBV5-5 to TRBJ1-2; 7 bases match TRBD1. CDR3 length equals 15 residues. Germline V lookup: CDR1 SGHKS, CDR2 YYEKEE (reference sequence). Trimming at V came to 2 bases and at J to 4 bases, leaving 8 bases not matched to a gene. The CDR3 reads CASSLKQGPVYGYTF. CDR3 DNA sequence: TGTGCCAGCAGCTTAAAACAGGGGCCCGTCTATGGCTACACCTTC.

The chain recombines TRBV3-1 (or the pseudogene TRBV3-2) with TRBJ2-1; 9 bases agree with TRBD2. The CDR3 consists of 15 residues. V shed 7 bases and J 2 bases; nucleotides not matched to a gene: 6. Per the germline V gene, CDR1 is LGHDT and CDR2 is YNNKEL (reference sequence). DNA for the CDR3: TGTGCCAGCACCTTTAGCGGGGGTACCTACAATGAGCAGTTCTTC. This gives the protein CASTFSGGTYNEQFF.

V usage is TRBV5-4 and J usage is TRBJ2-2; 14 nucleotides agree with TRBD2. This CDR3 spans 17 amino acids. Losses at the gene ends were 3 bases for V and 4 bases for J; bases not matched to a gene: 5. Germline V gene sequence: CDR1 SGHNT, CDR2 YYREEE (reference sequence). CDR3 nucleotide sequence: TGTGCCAGCAGCTCGGGACTAGCGGGGGCGAGCACCGGGGAGCTGTTTTTT. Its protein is CASSSGLAGASTGELFF.

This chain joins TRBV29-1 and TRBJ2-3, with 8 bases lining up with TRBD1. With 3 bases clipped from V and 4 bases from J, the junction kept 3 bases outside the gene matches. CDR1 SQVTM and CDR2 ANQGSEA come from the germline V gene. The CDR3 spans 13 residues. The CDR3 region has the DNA TGCAGCGTTGACGACAGGGGCGCAGATACGCAGTATTTT. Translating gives CSVDDRGADTQYF.

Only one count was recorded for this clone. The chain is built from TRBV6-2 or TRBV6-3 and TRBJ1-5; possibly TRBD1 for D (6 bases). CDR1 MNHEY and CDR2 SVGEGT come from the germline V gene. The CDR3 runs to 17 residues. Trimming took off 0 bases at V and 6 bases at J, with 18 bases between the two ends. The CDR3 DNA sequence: TGTGCCAGCAGTTACTCCGCTGAGAAGGGGGACGGTCAGCCCCAGCATTTT. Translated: CASSYSAEKGDGQPQHF.

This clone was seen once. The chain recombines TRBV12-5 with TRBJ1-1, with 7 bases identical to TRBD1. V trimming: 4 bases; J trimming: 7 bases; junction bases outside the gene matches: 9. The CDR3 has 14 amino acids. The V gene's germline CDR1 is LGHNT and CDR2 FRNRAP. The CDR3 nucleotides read TGTGCTAGTGGTTCCTCCAGGGGGAGAGGTGAAGCTTTCTTT. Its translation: CASGSSRGRGEAFF.

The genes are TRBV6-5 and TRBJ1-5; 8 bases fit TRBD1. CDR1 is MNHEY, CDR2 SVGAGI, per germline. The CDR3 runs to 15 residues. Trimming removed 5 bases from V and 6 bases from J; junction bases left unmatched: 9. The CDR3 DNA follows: TGTGCCAGCAGTCGAACAGGGGGTATTGGTCAGCCCCAGCATTTT. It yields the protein CASSRTGGIGQPQHF.

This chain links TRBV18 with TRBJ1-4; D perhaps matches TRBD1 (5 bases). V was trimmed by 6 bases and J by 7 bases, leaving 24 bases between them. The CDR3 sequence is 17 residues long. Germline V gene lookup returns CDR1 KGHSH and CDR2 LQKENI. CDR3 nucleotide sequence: TGTGCCAGCTCCCCAGGACCGATTGGTCGGGGGTCTGAAAAACTGTTTTTT. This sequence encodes CASSPGPIGRGSEKLFF.

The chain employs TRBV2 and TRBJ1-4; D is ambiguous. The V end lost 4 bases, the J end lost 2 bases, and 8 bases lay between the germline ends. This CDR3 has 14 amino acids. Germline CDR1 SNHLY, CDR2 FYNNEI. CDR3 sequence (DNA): TGTGCCAGCAGTGTTGGGAGGACTAATGAAAAACTGTTTTTT. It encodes CASSVGRTNEKLFF.

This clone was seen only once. CDR3 bases: TGTGCCAGCAGCGTCGGGACAGAGGAGACCCAGTACTTC. Protein sequence: CASSVGTEETQYF. V usage is TRBV7-9 and J usage is TRBJ2-5, with TRBD1 matching 7 bases. Trimming removed 5 bases from V and 5 bases from J; junction bases left unmatched: 5. CDR1 and CDR2 from the germline V gene are SEHNR and FQNEAQ (reference sequence). The CDR3 extends over 13 amino acids. The full variable domain, completed using reference TRBV7-9 and TRBJ2-5, is DTGVSQNPRHKITKRGQNVTFRCDPISEHNRLYWYRQTLGQGPEFLTYFQNEAQLEKSRLLSDRFSAERPKGSFSTLEIQRTEQGDSAMYLCASSVGTEETQYFGPGTRLLVL.

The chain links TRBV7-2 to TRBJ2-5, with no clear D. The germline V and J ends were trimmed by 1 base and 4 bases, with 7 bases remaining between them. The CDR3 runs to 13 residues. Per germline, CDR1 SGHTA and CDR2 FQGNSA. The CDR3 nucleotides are TGTGCCAGCAGCTTAGGGCTAGGAGAGACCCAGTACTTC. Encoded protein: CASSLGLGETQYF. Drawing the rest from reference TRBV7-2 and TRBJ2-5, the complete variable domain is GAGVSQSPSNKVTEKGKDVELRCDPISGHTALYWYRQSLGQGLEFLIYFQGNSAPDKSGLPSDRFSAERTGGSVSTLTIQRTQQEDSAVYLCASSLGLGETQYFGPGTRLLVL.

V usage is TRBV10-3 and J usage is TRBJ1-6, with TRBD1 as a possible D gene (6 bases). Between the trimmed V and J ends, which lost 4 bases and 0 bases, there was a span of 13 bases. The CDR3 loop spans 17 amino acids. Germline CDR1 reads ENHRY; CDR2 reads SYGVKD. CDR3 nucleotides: TGTGCCATCAGTGCAGGGGCCTTAAGCTCCTATAATTCACCCCTCCACTTT. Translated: CAISAGALSSYNSPLHF.

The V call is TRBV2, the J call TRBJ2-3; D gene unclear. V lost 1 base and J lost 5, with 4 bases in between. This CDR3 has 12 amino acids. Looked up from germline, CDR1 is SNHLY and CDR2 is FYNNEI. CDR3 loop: CASSEGLDTQYF. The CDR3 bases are TGTGCCAGCAGTGAAGGGCTAGATACGCAGTATTTT.

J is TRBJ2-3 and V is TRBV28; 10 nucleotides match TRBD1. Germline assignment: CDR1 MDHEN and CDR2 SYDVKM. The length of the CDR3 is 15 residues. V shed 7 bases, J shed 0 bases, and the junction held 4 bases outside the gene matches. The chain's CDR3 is CASTVTGGSTDTQYF. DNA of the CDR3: TGTGCCAGCACTGTGACAGGGGGCAGCACAGATACGCAGTATTTT.

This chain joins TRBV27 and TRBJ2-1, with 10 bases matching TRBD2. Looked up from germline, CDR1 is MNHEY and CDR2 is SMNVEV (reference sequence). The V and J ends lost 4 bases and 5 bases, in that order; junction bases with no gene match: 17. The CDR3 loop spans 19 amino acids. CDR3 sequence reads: CASSSPAGGNPFTNNEQFF. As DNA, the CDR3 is TGTGCCAGCAGTTCCCCAGCGGGAGGGAACCCTTTTACTAACAATGAGCAGTTCTTC.

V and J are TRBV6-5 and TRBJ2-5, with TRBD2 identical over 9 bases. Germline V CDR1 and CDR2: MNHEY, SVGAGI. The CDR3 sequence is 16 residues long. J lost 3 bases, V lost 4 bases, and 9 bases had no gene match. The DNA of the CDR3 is TGTGCCAGCAGTTCATCAGCGGGAGGTATTGAAGAGACCCAGTACTTC. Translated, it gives CASSSSAGGIEETQYF.

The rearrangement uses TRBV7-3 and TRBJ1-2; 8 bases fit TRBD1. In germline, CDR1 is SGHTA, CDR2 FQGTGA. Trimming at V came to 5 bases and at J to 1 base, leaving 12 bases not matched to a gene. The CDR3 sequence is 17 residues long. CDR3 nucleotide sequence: TGTGCCAGCAGCCGCTCCCGTCGGGACAGGAATAACTATGGCTACACCTTC. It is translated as CASSRSRRDRNNYGYTF.

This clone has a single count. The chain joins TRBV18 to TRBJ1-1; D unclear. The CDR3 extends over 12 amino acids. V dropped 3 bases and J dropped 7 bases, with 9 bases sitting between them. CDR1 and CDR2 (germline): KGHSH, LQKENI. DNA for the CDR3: TGTGCCAGCTCACCGCGGGAGGGTGAAGCTTTCTTT. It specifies CASSPREGEAFF.

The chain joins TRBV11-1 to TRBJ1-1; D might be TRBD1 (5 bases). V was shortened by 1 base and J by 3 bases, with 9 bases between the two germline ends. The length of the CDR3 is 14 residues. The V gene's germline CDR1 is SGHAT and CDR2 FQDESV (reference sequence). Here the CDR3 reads CASSLGAGDTEAFF. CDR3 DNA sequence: TGTGCCAGCAGCTTAGGTGCGGGGGACACTGAAGCTTTCTTT.

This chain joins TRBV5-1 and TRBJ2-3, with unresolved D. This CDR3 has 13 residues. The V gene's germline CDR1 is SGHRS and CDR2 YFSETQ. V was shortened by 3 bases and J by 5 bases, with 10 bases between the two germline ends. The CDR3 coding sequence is TGCGCCAGCAGCTCTCCCCCTGTAGATACGCAGTATTTT. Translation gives CASSSPPVDTQYF.